This T cell receptor beta chain was identified during a study of blood T cell repertoires in COVID-19. The data were produced by immunoSEQ multiplex PCR, yet TCRdb's version contains in-frame clones alone and is incomplete. This table has 9,500 to 15,000 clones, approximately 85% appearing once. The CDR3 has 14 residues. Trimming stripped 6 bases from V and 2 bases from J, with 13 bases between. Germline CDR1 MRHNA, CDR2 SNTAGT. The rearrangement joins TRBV6-4 to TRBJ1-2, with D possibly being TRBD1 (5 bases). The sequence derives from a human donor in a cohort sampled during active COVID-19. The source material was peripheral blood. The CDR3 reads CASRGHPTNYGYTF. The CDR3 bases are TGTGCCAGCAGAGGACACCCGACAAACTATGGCTACACCTTC.